This TCR beta chain derives from a study of T-cell memory formation after mild COVID-19. The CDR3 has 14 amino acids. The germline CDR1 and CDR2 sequences are MNHNS and SASEGT. V gave up 4 bases and J gave up 12 bases; unmatched junction bases: 14. This clonotype occurred a few times. A single record per CDR3 protein comes from TCRdb applying MiXCR to the 5' RACE reads. The sample lists some 180,000 distinct CDR3 sequences, 15% to 20% seen once, with more than 3% in the top ten. This chain connects TRBV6-1 to TRBJ2-7, with TRBD1 matching 8 bases. This TCR derives from a man younger than 30 who had mild COVID-19 (a few samples of this study predate the infection). Cell type and time point are not known. The sample comprised PBMCs or a T cell subset sorted from them (not recorded which). The CDR3 DNA reads as TGTGCCAGCAGTGGAAGCAGCCCTCAGGGGGCACGGTACTTC. The encoded protein is CASSGSSPQGARYF.